This entry lists 22 T cell receptor beta chains sequenced from one sample in a study of molecular identifiers for immune sequencing clone quantification. Each CDR3 protein is one row after TCRdb ran MiXCR on the PCR reads. Among roughly 40,000 distinct CDR3 sequences listed, nearly 25% were seen once. The sample was naive CD8+ T cells from blood, with Jurkat cell RNA spiked in. As for subset: FACS-sorted CD8+CD4-CCR7+CD45RA+ naive T cells. Receptors were obtained from a human donor in good health. Some libraries in this study had Jurkat cell RNA spiked in.

The CDR3 DNA is TGCGCCAGCAGCCAAGATGTTGACCAAGAGCCCCCGTACTTC. This sequence encodes CASSQDVDQEPPYF. The gene calls are TRBV4-1 and TRBJ2-5; D call uncertain. Germline V gene lookup returns CDR1 MGHRA and CDR2 YSYEKL. This CDR3 region has 14 residues. Trimming took 0 bases from V and 13 from J, leaving 18 bases between them.

In this sample, this clonotype turned up many times. The CDR3 loop is CASSEGTQYF. As DNA, the CDR3 is TGTGCCAGCTCCGAAGGGACCCAGTACTTC. The chain uses TRBV11-2 and TRBJ2-5, with unresolved D. The CDR3 sequence is 10 residues long. V was pared by 8 bases and J by 7 bases, with 8 bases between. CDR1 SGHAT and CDR2 FQNNGV come from the germline V gene.

The V gene is TRBV4-1, the J gene TRBJ2-5; D not certain. V lost 7 bases and J 5 bases, leaving 5 bases between the germline ends. The V gene's germline CDR1 is MGHRA and CDR2 YSYEKL. This CDR3 comprises 10 residues. CDR3: CASMGETQYF. Written as DNA, the CDR3 is TGCGCCAGCATGGGGGAGACCCAGTACTTC.

This clonotype has ten or more counts. The chain couples TRBV7-9 to TRBJ2-7, with a tentative D call TRBD2 (5 bases). Germline V gene sequence: CDR1 SEHNR, CDR2 FQNEAQ (reference sequence). The CDR3 length is 12 residues. Trimming shortened V by 5 bases and J by 6 bases, and 11 bases separated the two germline ends. This chain's CDR3 is CASSKNGGEQYF. The CDR3 region has the DNA TGTGCCAGCAGCAAGAATGGAGGCGAGCAGTACTTC.

This clonotype has at least ten counts. The chain is built from TRBV6-2 or TRBV6-3 and TRBJ2-5, with 11 nucleotides matching TRBD1. CDR1 and CDR2 (germline): MNHEY, SVGEGT. Trimming removed 6 bases from V and 2 bases from J; junction bases left unmatched: 11. The CDR3 runs 17 residues. CDR3 sequence (DNA): TGTGCCAGCAGCCGCTTCTCCGGGACAGGGGGACAAGAGACCCAGTACTTC. Amino acid sequence: CASSRFSGTGGQETQYF.

This clonotype has at least ten counts. The CDR3 sequence is CASTRPGDTDYTDTQYF. The CDR3 DNA is TGTGCCAGCACTCGCCCCGGGGACACAGATTACACAGATACGCAGTATTTT. The chain carries TRBV6-6 and TRBJ2-3, with D possibly matching TRBD1 (6 bases). Germline CDR1 reads MNHNY; CDR2 reads SVGAGI (reference sequence). This CDR3 contains 17 residues. The V gene lost 7 bases and the J gene lost 2 bases, with 22 bases spanning the gap.

Details on this clonotype: A read error may explain this, as a much larger clone is one base away. This likely comes from a read error, as the CDR3 has no conserved phenylalanine or tryptophan at its end. The V gene is TRBV4-1, the J gene TRBJ1-5, with D possibly being TRBD1 (6 bases). V dropped 2 bases and J dropped 3 bases, with 8 bases sitting between them. CDR1 MGHRA and CDR2 YSYEKL come from the germline V gene. The CDR3 consists of 14 residues. The CDR3 DNA follows: TGCGCCAGCAGCCAAACAGGGCTCAATCAGCCCCAGCATCTT. Translating gives CASSQTGLNQPQHL.

The CDR3 region is CASSKPPLVPLDQPQHF. In nucleotides, the CDR3 is TGTGCCAGCTCGAAACCCCCACTCGTGCCTTTAGATCAGCCCCAGCATTTT. V and J are TRBV2 and TRBJ1-5; D remains unclear. The germline V gene encodes CDR1 SNHLY and CDR2 FYNNEI. The CDR3 totals 17 residues. Trimming left V 8 bases short and J 5 bases short, with 25 bases between.

This clonotype was observed a few times. The chain recombines TRBV2 with TRBJ2-4; D unresolved. This CDR3 region has 14 residues. Germline V CDR1 and CDR2: SNHLY, FYNNEI. The ends were cut back, 6 bases at V and 0 bases at J, with 9 bases in the middle. In DNA form, the CDR3 reads TGTGCCAGCAGAAGGACCGAAGCCAAAAACATTCAGTACTTC. This codes for CASRRTEAKNIQYF. Supplemented by reference TRBV2 and TRBJ2-4, the full variable domain reads EPEVTQTPSHQVTQMGQEVILRCVPISNHLYFYWYRQILGQKVEFLVSFYNNEISEKSEIFDDQFSVERPDGSNFTLKIRSTKLEDSAMYFCASRRTEAKNIQYFGAGTRLSVL.

This clonotype showed up many times. The chain links TRBV27 to TRBJ1-5; no firm D call. This CDR3 is built from 12 residues. Germline V gene sequence: CDR1 MNHEY, CDR2 SMNVEV (reference sequence). The ends were cut back, 6 bases at V and 5 bases at J, with 8 bases in the middle. The CDR3 sequence: CASSPSDQPQHF. The CDR3 nucleotides read TGTGCCAGCAGCCCCTCCGATCAGCCCCAGCATTTT.

This clonotype was seen many times. The chain uses TRBV3-1 and TRBJ1-5, with D perhaps TRBD1 (5 bases). From germline, CDR1 is LGHDT and CDR2 YNNKEL (reference sequence). This CDR3 spans 15 amino acids. V was pared by 0 bases and J by 5 bases, with 11 bases between. The CDR3 loop is CASSQDWGLDQPQHF. The DNA for the CDR3 is TGTGCCAGCAGCCAAGATTGGGGCCTCGATCAGCCCCAGCATTTT.

This clonotype has more than one count but fewer than ten. This clone may be a read error of a much larger clone one base away. This sequence joins TRBV2 and TRBJ2-3; the match to TRBD2 covers 9 bases. Germline CDR1 SNHLY, CDR2 FYNNEI. The CDR3 is made up of 16 amino acids. The CDR3 DNA follows: TGTGCCAGCAGCCTTGGGCTAGCGGGGAGCACAGATACGCAGTGTTTT. Amino acid sequence: CASSLGLAGSTDTQCF.

Concerning this clonotype: A much larger clonotype is one base distant, so this may be a read error. The V call is TRBV6-6, the J call TRBJ2-1; 7 bases map to TRBD1. Per germline, CDR1 MNHNY and CDR2 SVGAGI (reference sequence). The CDR3 loop spans 19 amino acids. Here the CDR3 DNA reads TGTGCCAGCAGTTACCTCCCGGGCCACAGGGACAGCTCCTACAATGAGCAGCTCTTC. Protein product: CASSYLPGHRDSSYNEQLF.

The chain uses TRBV12-3 or TRBV12-4 and TRBJ2-2; D might be TRBD1 (5 bases). This CDR3 is 14 amino acids long. V shed 3 bases and J shed 5 bases, with 10 bases lying between them. In DNA, the CDR3 is TGTGCCAGCAGTTTGCTCAGGGCAACCGGGGAGCTGTTTTTT. Protein: CASSLLRATGELFF.

This clonotype was detected ten times or more. One end of the junction varies from germline; a read error may be responsible. The rearrangement joins TRBV7-9 to TRBJ1-1; D call uncertain. Germline V gene data show CDR1 as SEHNR and CDR2 as FQNEAQ (reference sequence). CDR3 length: 11 amino acids. The DNA of the CDR3 is TGTGCCAGCAGCTCCCTGGGGAGGGTGGTCTTT. Protein: CASSSLGRVVF.

This clonotype was found many times. The V and J genes are TRBV18 and TRBJ2-1; D is perhaps TRBD1 or TRBD2 (5 bases each). Germline CDR1 reads KGHSH; CDR2 reads LQKENI. The CDR3 runs 15 residues. The V gene lost 4 bases and the J gene lost 9 bases, with 19 bases spanning the gap. The CDR3 sequence: CASSQGTFTMGEQFF. CDR3 nucleotide sequence: TGTGCCAGCTCACAAGGGACCTTTACCATGGGTGAGCAGTTCTTC.

The sample holds many counts of this clonotype. The chain recombines TRBV11-2 with TRBJ2-1, with D possibly matching TRBD2 (6 bases). Germline V gene data show CDR1 as SGHAT and CDR2 as FQNNGV. V gave up 1 base and J gave up 0 bases, with 13 bases separating them. CDR3 length equals 17 residues. The CDR3 coding sequence is TGTGCCAGCAGCTTAGGTCCACCGGACTACTCCTACAATGAGCAGTTCTTC. This encodes CASSLGPPDYSYNEQFF.

This clonotype has a count of ten or more. The chain couples TRBV19 to TRBJ2-7; no clear D gene. Trimming pared 6 bases from V and 0 bases from J, leaving 15 bases between. CDR3 length equals 15 residues. Germline CDR1 and CDR2: LNHDA and SQIVND (reference sequence). The CDR3 nucleotides are TGTGCCAGTAGAACTGCCCCCGGCGTCTCCTACGAGCAGTACTTC. Its protein is CASRTAPGVSYEQYF.

This clonotype was counted ten times or more. The rearrangement links TRBV5-4 to TRBJ1-1; 9 bases agree with TRBD1. The CDR3 consists of 15 residues. The J segment lost 5 bases and the V segment lost 9 bases, leaving 14 bases of the junction unmatched. Germline V lookup: CDR1 SGHNT, CDR2 YYREEE (reference sequence). The CDR3 loop reads CANGGPGTGSTEAFF. In DNA, the CDR3 is TGTGCCAACGGGGGGCCCGGGACAGGGAGTACTGAAGCTTTCTTT.

This clonotype was counted only a few times. The germline gene is not matched at one end of the junction; a read error may be the cause. The chain links TRBV5-3 to TRBJ1-1; D call uncertain. TRBV5-3 is sorted into the ORF group, with uncertain function. The CDR3 runs 12 residues. Written as DNA, the CDR3 is TGTGCCAGCAGCTCTTCAAACACTGAAGCTTTCTTT. Protein: CASSSSNTEAFF.

This clonotype is judged medium-sized. This sequence joins TRBV7-9 and TRBJ2-6; D not resolved. V was cut by 7 bases and J by 0 bases, with 16 bases left in between. CDR1 and CDR2 from the germline V gene are SEHNR and FQNEAQ (reference sequence). CDR3 length: 17 residues. CDR3 in DNA: TGTGCCAGCACCCCGTCGAGTCCCGACTCTGGGGCCAACGTCCTGACTTTC. Its protein is CASTPSSPDSGANVLTF.

This clonotype has at least ten counts. This chain's CDR3 is CASSLFWTSGYEQYF. The CDR3 nucleotides read TGTGCCAGCAGCTTGTTCTGGACTAGCGGCTACGAGCAGTACTTC. V is TRBV5-5 and J is TRBJ2-7; 10 bases are a match to TRBD2. Germline trimming cut 1 base from V and 3 bases from J; bases unmatched to any gene: 4. Germline-derived CDR1 and CDR2 are SGHKS and YYEKEE (reference sequence). The CDR3 runs 15 residues.